This T cell receptor (beta chain) is from a study of blood T cell repertoires in COVID-19. Trimming took off 7 bases at V and 4 bases at J, with 16 bases between the two ends. Germline CDR1 is MDHEN and CDR2 is SYDVKM. The CDR3 is made up of 14 amino acids. Sequencing was performed with immunoSEQ multiplex PCR; in TCRdb, only in-frame clones are kept and a portion is missing. The sample records more than 120,000 clones, more than 75% being singletons. The sequence was obtained from a woman aged 50 to 65 with active or convalescent COVID-19. Source material: peripheral blood. This chain joins TRBV28 and TRBJ1-1, with TRBD1 as a possible D gene (6 bases). In DNA, the CDR3 is TGTGCCAGCAATTGGCGGGGGGCGGCCACTGAAGCTTTCTTT. Its translation: CASNWRGAATEAFF.